These T cell receptor beta chains were read from a single sample in a study of control samples from healthy donors and cancer patients. Sequencing was performed with immunoSEQ multiplex PCR; in TCRdb, only in-frame clones are kept and a portion is missing. The sample holds about 84,000 clones; about 79% are singletons and the top ten take around 10%. Sequenced input: PBMCs. The origin of the receptors is a man between 60 and 75 years old with head and neck cancer. Each CDR3 is given with its conserved first and last residue. The D gene is left open where the match is weak. Clone size, where shown, is once, few, many, or a class for clones that have expanded.

TRBJ1-2,TRBV6-5,-,TRBD1,CASRQTGVGGYTF,TGTGCCAGCAGGCAGACAGGGGTAGGCGGCTACACCTTC
TRBJ2-7,TRBV19,-,TRBD2,CASSIVGTSGYEQYF,TGTGCCAGTAGTATAGTTGGGACTAGCGGCTACGAGCAGTACTTC
TRBJ2-7,TRBV5-1,-,-,CASSLALGQIYEQYF,TGCGCCAGCAGCTTGGCCCTAGGACAGATCTACGAGCAGTACTTC
TRBJ2-5,TRBV6-6,once,-,CASSYSPGTSETQYF,TGTGCCAGCAGTTACTCGCCCGGGACATCCGAGACCCAGTACTTC
TRBJ2-7,TRBV4-1,-,-,CASSQEGILRSEQYF,TGCGCCAGCAGCCAAGAAGGGATTCTACGTAGCGAGCAGTACTTC
TRBJ2-7,TRBV24-1,-,-,CATSDLNLSSYYEQYF,TGTGCCACCAGTGATTTGAACCTTTCCTCTTACTACGAGCAGTACTTC
TRBJ2-1,TRBV11-3,-,-,CASSLDQGGTSRGNEQFF,TGTGCCAGCAGCTTAGATCAGGGCGGGACCAGCCGGGGGAATGAGCAGTTCTTC
TRBJ1-2,TRBV7-9,medium-sized,TRBD1,CASSPRGGSFNYGYTF,TGTGCCAGCAGCCCTAGAGGGGGCTCTTTTAACTATGGCTACACCTTC
TRBJ1-1,TRBV29-1,-,-,CSVPNYDRNTEAFF,TGCAGCGTTCCAAACTACGACAGAAACACTGAAGCTTTCTTT
TRBJ2-5,TRBV28,-,-,CASSRGLQYQETQYF,TGTGCCAGCAGTCGCGGACTCCAGTACCAAGAGACCCAGTACTTC
TRBJ2-6,TRBV5-4,-,-,CASGPGANVLTF,TGTGCCAGCGGGCCTGGGGCCAACGTCCTGACTTTC
TRBJ1-1,TRBV27,few,-,CASSLVGRRTEAFF,TGTGCCAGCAGTTTAGTCGGGCGGAGGACTGAAGCTTTCTTT
TRBJ2-7,TRBV9,-,-,CASSAGVWEYEQYF,TGTGCCAGCAGCGCTGGGGTCTGGGAGTACGAGCAGTACTTC
TRBJ2-1,TRBV20-1,-,TRBD2,CSASASSGRYLYNEQFF,TGCAGTGCTAGTGCTTCTAGCGGCCGTTACCTCTACAATGAGCAGTTCTTC
TRBJ2-5,TRBV7-7,few,TRBD2,CASSFGLAGGEETQYF,TGTGCTAGCAGCTTCGGACTAGCGGGAGGAGAAGAGACCCAGTACTTC
TRBJ2-7,TRBV11-3,-,-,CASSFGTGYEQYF,TGTGCCAGCAGCTTTGGAACAGGCTACGAGCAGTACTTC
TRBJ2-4,TRBV7-9,-,-,CASSSMAKNIQYF,TGTGCCAGCAGCTCCATGGCCAAAAACATTCAGTACTTC
TRBJ2-1,TRBV20-1,-,TRBD2,CSASVAGIYYNEQFF,TGCAGTGCTAGTGTAGCGGGTATTTACTACAATGAGCAGTTCTTC
TRBJ1-2,TRBV7-9,-,-,CASSLEVTGYGYTF,TGTGCCAGCAGCTTAGAAGTAACAGGCTATGGCTACACCTTC
TRBJ1-1,TRBV5-1,once,-,CATRNGRDTEAFF,TGCGCCACCCGCAACGGGAGGGACACTGAAGCTTTCTTT
TRBJ2-7,TRBV6-6,once,-,CASSYLEAHEQYF,TGTGCCAGCAGTTACCTCGAGGCCCACGAGCAGTACTTC
TRBJ2-1,TRBV7-7,-,TRBD2,CASSLETSGVNEQFF,TGTGCCAGCAGCTTAGAGACTAGCGGAGTCAATGAGCAGTTCTTC
TRBJ2-3,TRBV6-4,-,TRBD2,CASSAHGTSGTDTQYF,TGTGCCAGCAGTGCCCACGGGACTAGCGGCACAGATACGCAGTATTTT
TRBJ2-7,TRBV6-5,-,-,CASTRENGFYEQYF,TGTGCCAGCACCCGAGAGAACGGCTTCTACGAGCAGTACTTC
TRBJ2-7,TRBV18,-,-,CASSSWARPYEQYF,TGTGCCAGCTCATCCTGGGCCCGGCCTTACGAGCAGTACTTC
TRBJ1-1,TRBV7-8,-,-,CASSLGLRDPEAFF,TGTGCCAGCAGCTTAGGCTTGAGGGACCCTGAAGCTTTCTTT
TRBJ2-2,TRBV28,-,TRBD1,CASSLGTGLHTGELFF,TGTGCCAGCAGTCTCGGGACAGGGTTACACACCGGGGAGCTGTTTTTT
TRBJ2-4,TRBV5-6,-,-,CASSLTGFGGVAKNIQYF,TGTGCCAGCAGCCTTACAGGTTTTGGTGGAGTAGCCAAAAACATTCAGTACTTC
TRBJ2-2,TRBV2,-,-,CASRLSGNTGELFF,TGTGCCAGCAGGCTTTCGGGGAACACCGGGGAGCTGTTTTTT
TRBJ2-5,TRBV10-2,-,-,CASSPWGRETQYF,TGCGCCAGCAGTCCCTGGGGGAGAGAGACCCAGTACTTC
TRBJ2-2,TRBV5-1,-,TRBD1,CASNFGQGDTGELFF,TGCGCCAGCAATTTCGGACAGGGAGACACCGGGGAGCTGTTTTTT
TRBJ2-3,TRBV3-1/TRBV3-2,few,TRBD2,CASSHWGGSLADTQYF,TGTGCCAGCAGCCATTGGGGGGGGAGTTTGGCAGATACGCAGTATTTT
TRBJ1-2,TRBV28,-,-,CASSSRLYGYTF,TGTGCCAGCAGTTCTAGGCTCTATGGCTACACCTTC
TRBJ2-7,TRBV10-3,-,TRBD2,CAIKIREGPYEQYF,TGTGCCATCAAAATTCGGGAGGGCCCCTACGAGCAGTACTTC
TRBJ1-3,TRBV29-1,-,TRBD1,CSVATVTGVPAGNTIYF,TGCAGCGTTGCCACCGTGACAGGGGTTCCGGCTGGAAACACCATATATTTT
TRBJ2-6,TRBV27,-,-,CASSVTAAGANVLTF,TGTGCCAGCAGTGTGACAGCCGCGGGGGCCAACGTCCTGACTTTC
TRBJ2-5,TRBV18,-,-,CASSPGGRGETQYF,TGTGCCAGCTCACCAGGGGGGCGCGGAGAGACCCAGTACTTC
TRBJ1-3,TRBV7-6,-,-,CASSPSSGNTIYF,TGTGCCAGCAGCCCGAGCTCTGGAAACACCATATATTTT
TRBJ2-5,TRBV10-1,-,TRBD2,CASKLAGQETQYF,TGCGCCAGTAAACTAGCGGGGCAAGAGACCCAGTACTTC
TRBJ2-1,TRBV5-1,-,TRBD2,CASSLGYGTSGINEQFF,TGCGCCAGCAGCTTGGGATATGGGACTAGCGGGATCAATGAGCAGTTCTTC
TRBJ2-7,TRBV5-1,-,-,CASSLGGTSEQYF,TGCGCCAGCAGCTTGGGGGGCACGTCTGAGCAGTACTTC
TRBJ2-5,TRBV24-1,-,TRBD2,CATSAGTSGGVETQYF,TGCGCCACCAGTGCCGGGACTAGCGGAGGTGTGGAGACCCAGTACTTC
TRBJ1-2,TRBV6-1,-,-,CASSEANSAYGYTF,TGTGCCAGCAGTGAAGCGAATTCGGCCTATGGCTACACCTTC
TRBJ2-5,TRBV11-2,-,TRBD2,CASSTGLAMAETQYF,TGTGCCAGCAGCACGGGACTAGCGATGGCGGAGACCCAGTACTTC
TRBJ1-1,TRBV2,-,TRBD1,CASSAMTGGISEAFF,TGTGCCAGCAGTGCCATGACAGGGGGTATCTCTGAAGCTTTCTTT
TRBJ1-1,TRBV5-1,-,-,CASSVLQGNTEAFF,TGCGCCAGCAGCGTTTTACAGGGGAACACTGAAGCTTTCTTT
TRBJ1-2,TRBV6-5,-,-,CASTLQRGSGGYTF,TGTGCCAGCACCTTACAGAGGGGTAGCGGCGGCTACACCTTC
TRBJ2-5,TRBV9,-,-,CASSVGQPQETQYF,TGTGCCAGCAGCGTAGGACAGCCTCAAGAGACCCAGTACTTC
TRBJ1-1,TRBV5-1,-,-,CASSLSPVNTEAFF,TGCGCCAGCAGCTTGTCGCCGGTGAACACTGAAGCTTTCTTT
TRBJ1-5,TRBV6-2/TRBV6-3,-,-,CASSSVPYSNQPQHF,TGTGCCAGCAGTTCGGTTCCCTATAGCAATCAGCCCCAGCATTTT
TRBJ2-1,TRBV3-1/TRBV3-2,-,TRBD2,CASSQVAGGPDNEQFF,TGTGCCAGCAGCCAAGTAGCGGGAGGGCCTGACAATGAGCAGTTCTTC